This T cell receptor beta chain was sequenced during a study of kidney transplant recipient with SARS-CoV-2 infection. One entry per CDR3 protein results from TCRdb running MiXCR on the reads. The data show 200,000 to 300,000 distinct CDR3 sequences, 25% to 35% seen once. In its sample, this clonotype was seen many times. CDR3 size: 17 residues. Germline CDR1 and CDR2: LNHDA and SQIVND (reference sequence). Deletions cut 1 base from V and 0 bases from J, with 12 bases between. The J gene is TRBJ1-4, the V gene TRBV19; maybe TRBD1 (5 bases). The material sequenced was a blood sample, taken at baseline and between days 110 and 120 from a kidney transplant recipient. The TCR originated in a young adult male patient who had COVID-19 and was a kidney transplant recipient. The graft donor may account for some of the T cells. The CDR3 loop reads CASSIVRATATNEKLFF. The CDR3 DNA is TGTGCCAGTAGTATAGTCAGGGCAACCGCAACTAATGAAAAACTGTTTTTT.